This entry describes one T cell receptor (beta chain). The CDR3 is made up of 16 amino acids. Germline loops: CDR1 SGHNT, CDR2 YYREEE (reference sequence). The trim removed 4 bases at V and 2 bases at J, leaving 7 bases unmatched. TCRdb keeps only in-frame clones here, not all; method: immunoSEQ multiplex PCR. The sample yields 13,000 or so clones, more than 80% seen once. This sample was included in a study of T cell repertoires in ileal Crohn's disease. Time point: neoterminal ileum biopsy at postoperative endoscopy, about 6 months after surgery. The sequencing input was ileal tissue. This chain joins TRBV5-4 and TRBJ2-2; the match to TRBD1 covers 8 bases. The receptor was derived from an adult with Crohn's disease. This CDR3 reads CASSGRGQANTGELFF. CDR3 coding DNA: TGTGCCAGCAGCGGAAGGGGACAGGCAAACACCGGGGAGCTGTTTTTT. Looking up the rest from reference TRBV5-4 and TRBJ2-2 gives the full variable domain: ETGVTQSPTHLIKTRGQQVTLRCSSQSGHNTVSWYQQALGQGPQFIFQYYREEENGRGNFPPRFSGLQFPNYSSELNVNALELDDSALYLCASSGRGQANTGELFFGEGSRLTVL.